This is a list of T cell receptor beta chains from one sample in a study of cytomegalovirus exposure and HLA in healthy donors. TCRdb's copy holds only in-frame clones and misses some; the assay was immunoSEQ multiplex PCR. The sample includes around 190,000 clones, around 78% of them seen just once. Sequencing was done on a sample of PBMCs. The receptor source for this set is a man in his thirties or forties in good health and CMV-seronegative. Each CDR3 is given with its conserved first and last residue. A D gene is named only where the DNA matches it firmly. Clone size is given for some rows only: seen once, a few or many times, or a class if the clone is expanded.

D: NA
J: TRBJ2-3
size: NA
V: TRBV6-4
DNA: TGTGCCAGCAGTCCTGTAACAGATACGCAGTATTTT
CDR3: CASSPVTDTQYF

D: NA
J: TRBJ2-5
size: NA
V: TRBV6-5
DNA: TGTGCCAGCAGCCGAGGACAGGTTGGCGGGAAGACCCAGTACTTC
CDR3: CASSRGQVGGKTQYF

D: NA
J: TRBJ1-5
size: few
V: TRBV6-4
DNA: TGTGCCAGCAGTGACGGAGACAATCAGCCCCAGCATTTT
CDR3: CASSDGDNQPQHF

D: NA
J: TRBJ1-5
size: NA
V: TRBV6-6
DNA: TGTGCCAGCAGTTACTCGGGGGGGCGGAATCAGCCCCAGCATTTT
CDR3: CASSYSGGRNQPQHF

D: TRBD1
J: TRBJ1-4
size: few
V: TRBV5-1
DNA: TGCGCCAGCAGCTTGGCCGGGACAGGGGATGAAAAACTGTTTTTT
CDR3: CASSLAGTGDEKLFF

D: NA
J: TRBJ1-2
size: NA
V: TRBV20-1
DNA: TGCAGTGCTAGAGCAAACTATGGCTACACCTTC
CDR3: CSARANYGYTF

D: TRBD1
J: TRBJ2-7
size: NA
V: TRBV2
DNA: TGTGCCAGCAAACAAATAAGTCCGGGACAGAGCTCCTACGAGCAGTACTTC
CDR3: CASKQISPGQSSYEQYF

D: TRBD1
J: TRBJ2-7
size: NA
V: TRBV4-2
DNA: TGTGCCAGCAGCCTAGGACAGGGCGACGAGCAGTACTTC
CDR3: CASSLGQGDEQYF

D: TRBD1
J: TRBJ1-1
size: NA
V: TRBV28
DNA: TGTGCCAGCAGTCCACTCAGGGGGCTGAGCACTGAAGCTTTCTTT
CDR3: CASSPLRGLSTEAFF

D: NA
J: TRBJ2-7
size: once
V: TRBV7-6
DNA: TGTGCCAGCAGCCCCGCCCTGGCGGACAGCCGCTCCTACGAGCAGTACTTC
CDR3: CASSPALADSRSYEQYF

D: NA
J: TRBJ2-3
size: NA
V: TRBV7-2
DNA: TGTGCCAGCAGCCCGCGAGGAGATACGCAGTATTTT
CDR3: CASSPRGDTQYF

D: NA
J: TRBJ2-3
size: NA
V: TRBV7-9
DNA: TGTGCCAGCAGCCATTCCCTAGCTGGGGATACGCAGTATTTT
CDR3: CASSHSLAGDTQYF

D: NA
J: TRBJ2-1
size: few
V: TRBV2
DNA: TGTGCCAGCAGTGTCAACAGCTACAATGAGCAGTTCTTC
CDR3: CASSVNSYNEQFF

D: NA
J: TRBJ1-5
size: NA
V: TRBV2
DNA: TGTGCCAGCAGGCTGGACTACAATCAGCCCCAGCATTTT
CDR3: CASRLDYNQPQHF

D: TRBD1
J: TRBJ2-2
size: NA
V: TRBV10-2
DNA: TGCGCCAGTAGCACCGGGACAGGGACGAACACCGGGGAGCTGTTTTTT
CDR3: CASSTGTGTNTGELFF

D: NA
J: TRBJ1-5
size: NA
V: TRBV19
DNA: TGTGCCAGTAGTACGTTAAGAGATCAGCCCCAGCATTTT
CDR3: CASSTLRDQPQHF

D: TRBD2
J: TRBJ2-7
size: NA
V: TRBV2
DNA: TGTGCCAGCAGCGCACTAGCGGGAGGTTCCTACGAGCAGTACTTC
CDR3: CASSALAGGSYEQYF

D: NA
J: TRBJ2-7
size: NA
V: TRBV7-3
DNA: TGTGCCAGCAGCTCACAGGGAGGGGGTGAGCAGTACTTC
CDR3: CASSSQGGGEQYF

D: TRBD1
J: TRBJ2-7
size: NA
V: TRBV5-4
DNA: TGTGCCAGCAGCCGCCGGGACAGACCCTACGAGCAGTACTTC
CDR3: CASSRRDRPYEQYF

D: NA
J: TRBJ1-2
size: NA
V: TRBV5-6
DNA: TGTGCCAGCAGCTTGTTTCGGGTCCGGTTTGGCTACACCTTC
CDR3: CASSLFRVRFGYTF

D: NA
J: TRBJ1-1
size: few
V: TRBV4-1
DNA: TGCGCCAGCAGCCAACTTAGCTTGAACACTGAAGCTTTCTTT
CDR3: CASSQLSLNTEAFF

D: NA
J: TRBJ1-2
size: NA
V: TRBV28
DNA: TGTGCCAGCAGTTTAGCGGGGAGATATGGCTACACCTTC
CDR3: CASSLAGRYGYTF

D: NA
J: TRBJ2-7
size: few
V: TRBV29-1
DNA: TGCAGCGTTACCGAAGCCTCCTACGAGCAGTACTTC
CDR3: CSVTEASYEQYF

D: NA
J: TRBJ2-3
size: NA
V: TRBV6-4
DNA: TGTGCCAACACACATAGCAGCACAGATACGCAGTATTTT
CDR3: CANTHSSTDTQYF

D: TRBD2
J: TRBJ2-1
size: NA
V: TRBV7-6
DNA: TGTGCCAGCAGCCATACACCGGGACTAGCCGACAATGAGCAGTTCTTC
CDR3: CASSHTPGLADNEQFF

D: TRBD2
J: TRBJ2-7
size: NA
V: TRBV28
DNA: TGTGCCAGCAGTTTGGGACTAGCGGGAGGGTACGAGCAGTACTTC
CDR3: CASSLGLAGGYEQYF

D: NA
J: TRBJ2-1
size: few
V: TRBV2
DNA: TGTGCCAGCACGGGAAATGAGCAGTTCTTC
CDR3: CASTGNEQFF

D: NA
J: TRBJ1-6
size: NA
V: TRBV2
DNA: TGTGCCAGCAGTGAGAAAGGGGCCAGGGGCTCCTATAATTCACCCCTCCACTTT
CDR3: CASSEKGARGSYNSPLHF

D: TRBD1
J: TRBJ2-4
size: few
V: TRBV9
DNA: TGTGCCAGCAGCACGGTGGGACAGGCGGACATTCAGTACTTC
CDR3: CASSTVGQADIQYF

D: NA
J: TRBJ2-7
size: NA
V: TRBV10-2
DNA: TGCGCCAGCATCGGTAGTGCCTACGAGCAGTACTTC
CDR3: CASIGSAYEQYF

D: TRBD1
J: TRBJ1-5
size: once
V: TRBV15
DNA: TGTGCCACCCAAACAGGGGATAGCAATCAGCCCCAGCATTTT
CDR3: CATQTGDSNQPQHF

D: TRBD2
J: TRBJ2-7
size: NA
V: TRBV11-2
DNA: TGTGCCAGCAGCTTAGGCGGACTAGCGGACTCCTACGAGCAGTACTTC
CDR3: CASSLGGLADSYEQYF

D: NA
J: TRBJ1-1
size: once
V: TRBV28
DNA: TGTGCCAGCAGGAAACCAGGGGTACCTGAAGCTTTCTTT
CDR3: CASRKPGVPEAFF

D: NA
J: TRBJ1-5
size: NA
V: TRBV28
DNA: TGTGCCAGCAGCCAAAGGACACGCAATCAGCCCCAGCATTTT
CDR3: CASSQRTRNQPQHF

D: NA
J: TRBJ1-4
size: NA
V: TRBV28
DNA: TGTGCCAGCAGTTTACCGGGGGGTAATGAAAAACTGTTTTTT
CDR3: CASSLPGGNEKLFF

D: NA
J: TRBJ1-5
size: NA
V: TRBV29-1
DNA: TGCAGCGTCGCTGAGGGTGATCAGCCCCAGCATTTT
CDR3: CSVAEGDQPQHF

D: NA
J: TRBJ2-7
size: once
V: TRBV19
DNA: TGTGCCAGTAGTATCGATGAGGGTGGCGAGCAGTACTTC
CDR3: CASSIDEGGEQYF

D: NA
J: TRBJ2-1
size: NA
V: TRBV5-1
DNA: TGCGCCAGCAGCCATGGGACTCCATTCTTGTTCTTC
CDR3: CASSHGTPFLFF

D: TRBD2
J: TRBJ2-5
size: NA
V: TRBV15
DNA: TGTGCCACCAGCTGGCCCCGAGGAGCGGGGGAAGAGACCCAGTACTTC
CDR3: CATSWPRGAGEETQYF

D: TRBD1
J: TRBJ2-7
size: few
V: TRBV7-9
DNA: TGTGCCAGCAGCAACTTACAGGGGCTGGTCGAGCAGTACTTC
CDR3: CASSNLQGLVEQYF

D: TRBD1
J: TRBJ2-1
size: NA
V: TRBV27
DNA: TGTGCCAGCAGCCCGGTGGGGGACAGGGCCTACAATGAGCAGTTCTTC
CDR3: CASSPVGDRAYNEQFF

D: TRBD2
J: TRBJ2-3
size: NA
V: TRBV11-1
DNA: TGTGCCAGCAGCTCTAGGACTAGTCCAAGCACAGATACGCAGTATTTT
CDR3: CASSSRTSPSTDTQYF

D: NA
J: TRBJ2-7
size: NA
V: TRBV4-1
DNA: TGCGCCAGCAGCCAAGATCAGGGGGGCGGCAACGAGCAGTACTTC
CDR3: CASSQDQGGGNEQYF

D: TRBD1
J: TRBJ1-2
size: NA
V: TRBV7-9
DNA: TGTGCCAGCAACCAAGGACAGGGGGCACGCTATGGCTACGCCTTC
CDR3: CASNQGQGARYGYAF

D: NA
J: TRBJ1-1
size: NA
V: TRBV5-6
DNA: TGTGCCAGCAGCTTGATACAGGTTAACACTGAAGCTTTCTTT
CDR3: CASSLIQVNTEAFF

D: TRBD2
J: TRBJ2-1
size: NA
V: TRBV9
DNA: TGTGCCAGCAGCCCTGGGACTAGCGGGAGGTTTGGTGAGCAGTTCTTC
CDR3: CASSPGTSGRFGEQFF

D: NA
J: TRBJ2-5
size: NA
V: TRBV29-1
DNA: TGCAGCATGTTGTCGGGGGTAGAGACCCAGTACTTC
CDR3: CSMLSGVETQYF

D: TRBD2
J: TRBJ2-1
size: few
V: TRBV10-3
DNA: TGTGCCATCAGTGAGAAGGGTAGCGGGAGATATGAGCAGTTCTTC
CDR3: CAISEKGSGRYEQFF

D: TRBD2
J: TRBJ2-5
size: NA
V: TRBV5-1
DNA: TGCGCCAGCAGCTTGGGGGGGACTACTTTCCAAGAGACCCAGTACTTC
CDR3: CASSLGGTTFQETQYF

D: TRBD2
J: TRBJ2-5
size: NA
V: TRBV19
DNA: TGTGCCAGTAGCCGGACTAGCGGGTTGGAGACCCAGTACTTC
CDR3: CASSRTSGLETQYF

D: TRBD2
J: TRBJ2-7
size: few
V: TRBV11-2
DNA: TGTGCCAGCAGCCCCCCTGGACTAGCGGGAGTGGGGGAGCAGTACTTC
CDR3: CASSPPGLAGVGEQYF

D: NA
J: TRBJ2-7
size: NA
V: TRBV2
DNA: TGTGCCAGCAGTGACTCGTACGAGCAGTACTTC
CDR3: CASSDSYEQYF

D: TRBD2
J: TRBJ2-1
size: NA
V: TRBV6-5
DNA: TGTGCCAGCAGTTACTCCGGGACTAGCGGGAGACATGAGCAGTTCTTC
CDR3: CASSYSGTSGRHEQFF

D: NA
J: TRBJ2-7
size: NA
V: TRBV7-9
DNA: TGTGCCAGCAGTCCCCTCCTGATGGCCACCTACGAGCAGTACTTC
CDR3: CASSPLLMATYEQYF

D: NA
J: TRBJ1-2
size: once
V: TRBV11-3
DNA: TGTGCCAGCAGCTTAGTTGGCAGAACAAACTATGGCTACACCTTC
CDR3: CASSLVGRTNYGYTF